A selection of T cell receptor beta chains follows, all from one sample in a study of blood T cell repertoires in COVID-19. Here immunoSEQ multiplex PCR was the method, and the copy in TCRdb shows in-frame clones only, minus some. The table lists around 65,000 clones, around 80% of them singletons. The sequencing input was peripheral blood. Source of these receptors: a human donor in a cohort sampled during active COVID-19. Both conserved end residues are part of each CDR3. The order of the fields is clone size, D gene, V gene, J gene, CDR3 DNA, CDR3 protein. A D gene is named only where the DNA matches it firmly. Where a row states a size, it is once, few, many or the class of an expanded clone; other rows omit it.

clone_size: -
d_call: TRBD1
v_call: TRBV5-1
j_call: TRBJ1-4
cdr3_nt: TGCGCCAGCAGACCCGACAGGGGAGTCTCTGCAACTAATGAAAAACTGTTTTTT
cdr3_aa: CASRPDRGVSATNEKLFF

clone_size: -
d_call: -
v_call: TRBV15
j_call: TRBJ1-1
cdr3_nt: TGTGCCACCAGCAGAGTAACCGGGAGCGAAGCTTTCTTT
cdr3_aa: CATSRVTGSEAFF

clone_size: -
d_call: -
v_call: TRBV27
j_call: TRBJ2-7
cdr3_nt: TGTGCCAGCAGTTCAGCCAGTAGGGGCGGCGAGCAGTACTTC
cdr3_aa: CASSSASRGGEQYF

clone_size: -
d_call: TRBD1
v_call: TRBV9
j_call: TRBJ2-2
cdr3_nt: TGTGCCAGCAGCGAGGTAGGGGGCGCGAACACCGGGGAGCTGTTTTTT
cdr3_aa: CASSEVGGANTGELFF

clone_size: few
d_call: TRBD2
v_call: TRBV9
j_call: TRBJ2-1
cdr3_nt: TGTGCCAGCAGCCCCCGCCCAAGCGGGAGTGGGAATGAGCAGTTCTTC
cdr3_aa: CASSPRPSGSGNEQFF

clone_size: -
d_call: -
v_call: TRBV7-9
j_call: TRBJ2-6
cdr3_nt: TGTGCCAGCAGCTTAGCGCGGGACTTCGGGGTCCTGACTTTC
cdr3_aa: CASSLARDFGVLTF

clone_size: -
d_call: -
v_call: TRBV14
j_call: TRBJ1-1
cdr3_nt: TGTGCCAGCAGACTGGGACAGAACACTGAAGCTTTCTTT
cdr3_aa: CASRLGQNTEAFF

clone_size: -
d_call: -
v_call: TRBV9
j_call: TRBJ2-5
cdr3_nt: TGTGCCAGCAGTAGACAGGGAGGAGAGACCCAGTACTTC
cdr3_aa: CASSRQGGETQYF

clone_size: -
d_call: -
v_call: TRBV19
j_call: TRBJ2-2
cdr3_nt: TGTGCCAGTAGTATAGTTGTGTTCGCCGGGGAGCTGTTTTTT
cdr3_aa: CASSIVVFAGELFF

clone_size: few
d_call: -
v_call: TRBV28
j_call: TRBJ1-5
cdr3_nt: TGTGCCAGCACCCCGTGGCAGGGTCGTCAGCCCCAGCATTTT
cdr3_aa: CASTPWQGRQPQHF

clone_size: -
d_call: -
v_call: TRBV6-5
j_call: TRBJ2-5
cdr3_nt: TGTGCCAGCAGTAACAGCAGGGCAGAGACCCAGTACTTC
cdr3_aa: CASSNSRAETQYF

clone_size: -
d_call: -
v_call: TRBV11-2
j_call: TRBJ2-2
cdr3_nt: TGTGCCAGCAGCTTAGAGGAGGGTACGAACACCGGGGAGCTGTTTTTT
cdr3_aa: CASSLEEGTNTGELFF

clone_size: -
d_call: TRBD1
v_call: TRBV19
j_call: TRBJ2-3
cdr3_nt: TGTGCCACGGCGGACAGGGGAATTAGTGCAGATACGCAGTATTTT
cdr3_aa: CATADRGISADTQYF

clone_size: few
d_call: TRBD1
v_call: TRBV28
j_call: TRBJ1-5
cdr3_nt: TGTGCCAGCAGTCTGGGGACAGGGAGCAATCAGCCCCAGCATTTT
cdr3_aa: CASSLGTGSNQPQHF

clone_size: -
d_call: TRBD1
v_call: TRBV16
j_call: TRBJ1-1
cdr3_nt: TGTGCCAGCAGCCCTTCACAACAGGGGCGGGGAACTGAAGCTTTCTTT
cdr3_aa: CASSPSQQGRGTEAFF

clone_size: -
d_call: -
v_call: TRBV6-6
j_call: TRBJ1-2
cdr3_nt: TGTGCCAGCAGTTACGAGGGTGCCTATGGCTACACCTTC
cdr3_aa: CASSYEGAYGYTF

clone_size: -
d_call: -
v_call: TRBV19
j_call: TRBJ1-5
cdr3_nt: TGTGCCAGTAGTGACACAGGAAATCAGCCCCAGCATTTT
cdr3_aa: CASSDTGNQPQHF

clone_size: few
d_call: -
v_call: TRBV9
j_call: TRBJ2-2
cdr3_nt: TGTGCCAGCAGCGGAGACCCGCGGGTACCGAACACCGGGGAGCTGTTTTTT
cdr3_aa: CASSGDPRVPNTGELFF

clone_size: few
d_call: TRBD1
v_call: TRBV6-5
j_call: TRBJ1-2
cdr3_nt: TGTGCCAGCTATCCCGGGACAGGGGATGGCTACACCTTC
cdr3_aa: CASYPGTGDGYTF

clone_size: -
d_call: -
v_call: TRBV7-9
j_call: TRBJ2-7
cdr3_nt: TGTGCCAGCAGCGAGTCTACAGTGCCCTACGAGCAGTACTTC
cdr3_aa: CASSESTVPYEQYF

clone_size: -
d_call: -
v_call: TRBV5-1
j_call: TRBJ1-2
cdr3_nt: TGCGCCAGCACCCCGGGGGGGGGCGCTGTCTATGGCTACACCTTC
cdr3_aa: CASTPGGGAVYGYTF

clone_size: once
d_call: -
v_call: TRBV30
j_call: TRBJ2-5
cdr3_nt: TGTGCCTGGAGTGGGGGGACATTACAAGAGACCCAGTACTTC
cdr3_aa: CAWSGGTLQETQYF

clone_size: few
d_call: -
v_call: TRBV5-1
j_call: TRBJ1-6
cdr3_nt: TGCGCCAGCAGCTTAGAGCCCTCCTATAATTCACCCCTCCACTTT
cdr3_aa: CASSLEPSYNSPLHF

clone_size: -
d_call: -
v_call: TRBV5-8
j_call: TRBJ1-1
cdr3_nt: TGTGCCAGCAACAGACAGTTGAACACTGAAGCTTTCTTT
cdr3_aa: CASNRQLNTEAFF

clone_size: -
d_call: TRBD2
v_call: TRBV2
j_call: TRBJ2-5
cdr3_nt: TGTGCCGGCGGGACTAGCTTAGAGACCCAGTACTTC
cdr3_aa: CAGGTSLETQYF

clone_size: -
d_call: -
v_call: TRBV24-1
j_call: TRBJ1-5
cdr3_nt: TGTGCCACTCTTCCCTGGACGGGCCGGGGTAGGCAGCCCCAGCATTTT
cdr3_aa: CATLPWTGRGRQPQHF

clone_size: medium-sized
d_call: TRBD1
v_call: TRBV23-1
j_call: TRBJ2-7
cdr3_nt: TGCGCCAGCAAGAAAGACAGGGGGATGGGTGAGCAGTACTTC
cdr3_aa: CASKKDRGMGEQYF

clone_size: -
d_call: -
v_call: TRBV9
j_call: TRBJ2-3
cdr3_nt: TGTGCCAGCAGCCCTCTTGGAGACTACACAGATACGCAGTATTTT
cdr3_aa: CASSPLGDYTDTQYF

clone_size: -
d_call: -
v_call: TRBV5-1
j_call: TRBJ2-5
cdr3_nt: TGCGCCAGCAGCTTGTCCCGGGCCAGGGAAGAGACCCAGTACTTC
cdr3_aa: CASSLSRAREETQYF

clone_size: -
d_call: -
v_call: TRBV30
j_call: TRBJ1-3
cdr3_nt: TGTGCCTGGACACAAACTGGAAACACCATATATTTT
cdr3_aa: CAWTQTGNTIYF

clone_size: -
d_call: -
v_call: TRBV19
j_call: TRBJ2-5
cdr3_nt: TGTGCCAGTAGTACCTACCTCCGACAGAACGGGGAGACCCAGTACTTC
cdr3_aa: CASSTYLRQNGETQYF

clone_size: -
d_call: -
v_call: TRBV6-6
j_call: TRBJ2-7
cdr3_nt: TGTGCCAGCAGTTACGGGCCGGACAGCTCCCACGAGCAGTACTTC
cdr3_aa: CASSYGPDSSHEQYF

clone_size: -
d_call: TRBD2
v_call: TRBV18
j_call: TRBJ2-3
cdr3_nt: TGTGCCAGCTCACCACCGAATAGCGGGAGCACAGATACGCAGTATTTT
cdr3_aa: CASSPPNSGSTDTQYF

clone_size: -
d_call: -
v_call: TRBV5-8
j_call: TRBJ1-4
cdr3_nt: TGTGCCAGCAGCCCGGAGGGGTTTACTTCAACTAATGAAAAACTGTTTTTT
cdr3_aa: CASSPEGFTSTNEKLFF

clone_size: -
d_call: TRBD2
v_call: TRBV6-5
j_call: TRBJ2-1
cdr3_nt: TGTGCCAGCACGGCGGGAGGGCCCGCAGATGAGCAGTTCTTC
cdr3_aa: CASTAGGPADEQFF

clone_size: -
d_call: TRBD2
v_call: TRBV24-1
j_call: TRBJ2-2
cdr3_nt: TGTGCCACCAGCGATGGGACTAGCGGGATTCTCAGGGAGCTGTTTTTT
cdr3_aa: CATSDGTSGILRELFF

clone_size: few
d_call: -
v_call: TRBV27
j_call: TRBJ2-3
cdr3_nt: TGTGCCAGCAGATACGATCTTGCGAGTACGCAGTATTTT
cdr3_aa: CASRYDLASTQYF

clone_size: -
d_call: -
v_call: TRBV6-5
j_call: TRBJ2-7
cdr3_nt: TGTGCCAGCAGTTACCTTGGACTGTTCTACGAGCAGTACTTC
cdr3_aa: CASSYLGLFYEQYF

clone_size: -
d_call: -
v_call: TRBV18
j_call: TRBJ2-2
cdr3_nt: TGTGCCAGCTCACCCATTGGGGGGATTCGCACCGGGGAGCTGTTTTTT
cdr3_aa: CASSPIGGIRTGELFF

clone_size: -
d_call: TRBD2
v_call: TRBV6-5
j_call: TRBJ2-7
cdr3_nt: TGTGCCAGCAGGCCCGGACTAGCGGTCTCCTACGAGCAGTACTTC
cdr3_aa: CASRPGLAVSYEQYF

clone_size: once
d_call: -
v_call: TRBV28
j_call: TRBJ2-7
cdr3_nt: TGTGCCAGCAGTTTCGGGGCGGGACCTACCTACATCGAGCAGTACTTC
cdr3_aa: CASSFGAGPTYIEQYF

clone_size: many
d_call: -
v_call: TRBV28
j_call: TRBJ1-1
cdr3_nt: TGTGCCAGCATCCCGAGGGGGGGTATTGCTGAAGCTTTCTTT
cdr3_aa: CASIPRGGIAEAFF

clone_size: -
d_call: -
v_call: TRBV6-2/TRBV6-3
j_call: TRBJ2-7
cdr3_nt: TGTGCCAGCAGCGGACTTCAAATTTCCGAGCAGTACTTC
cdr3_aa: CASSGLQISEQYF